The rows below give T cell receptor beta chains drawn from one sample of a study of regulatory T cells in long-lasting Graves disease. TCRdb ran MiXCR on the multiplex PCR reads and lists one entry per CDR3 protein. The profile shows 350,000 to 500,000 distinct CDR3 sequences, roughly 17% of them singletons. The sample also formed part of further work on T cells in Graves' hyperthyroidism and ophthalmopathy.

The specimen was peripheral blood mononuclear cells (PBMCs), collected at new diagnosis, from a patient treated with antithyroid drugs. The source is a young woman with Graves disease. Both conserved end residues are part of each CDR3. The order of the fields is J gene, V gene, D gene, clone size, CDR3 DNA, CDR3 protein. A D gene is named only where the DNA matches it firmly. Not every row has a clone size; where given, it reads once, few, many or a size class.

j_call: TRBJ2-1
v_call: TRBV7-2
d_call: TRBD2
clone_size: many
cdr3_nt: TGTGCCAGCAGCTTAGAGGGGACTAGCGGGAGAAATGAGCAGTTCTTC
cdr3_aa: CASSLEGTSGRNEQFF

j_call: TRBJ2-1
v_call: TRBV5-6
d_call: .
clone_size: .
cdr3_nt: TGTGCCAGCAGCTCCCGGGGTCTATACAATGAGCAGTTCTTC
cdr3_aa: CASSSRGLYNEQFF

j_call: TRBJ2-1
v_call: TRBV5-1
d_call: .
clone_size: .
cdr3_nt: TGCGCCAGCAGCCCGTCGTACAGGGACCATGAGCAGTTCTTC
cdr3_aa: CASSPSYRDHEQFF

j_call: TRBJ2-1
v_call: TRBV28
d_call: TRBD2
clone_size: .
cdr3_nt: TGTGCCAGCAGTGGGACTAGCGGGAGGAATGAGCAGTTCTTC
cdr3_aa: CASSGTSGRNEQFF

j_call: TRBJ2-1
v_call: TRBV28
d_call: TRBD2
clone_size: many
cdr3_nt: TGTGCCAGCAGACGCATAGCGGGATCCTACAATGAGCAGTTCTTC
cdr3_aa: CASRRIAGSYNEQFF

j_call: TRBJ1-1
v_call: TRBV2
d_call: .
clone_size: many
cdr3_nt: TGTGCCAGCAGTGAACAGCCCGAAGCTTTCTTT
cdr3_aa: CASSEQPEAFF

j_call: TRBJ1-2
v_call: TRBV11-3
d_call: .
clone_size: many
cdr3_nt: TGTGCCAGCAGCCGGGACGGACGGGGCTACACCTTC
cdr3_aa: CASSRDGRGYTF

j_call: TRBJ1-4
v_call: TRBV15
d_call: .
clone_size: few
cdr3_nt: TGTGCCACCAGCGCATCTCGGTTCAATGAAAAACTGTTTTTT
cdr3_aa: CATSASRFNEKLFF

j_call: TRBJ2-1
v_call: TRBV5-8
d_call: .
clone_size: many
cdr3_nt: TGTGCCAGCAGCTTAGCGGAGGCCAATGAGCAGTTCTTC
cdr3_aa: CASSLAEANEQFF

j_call: TRBJ2-1
v_call: TRBV6-5
d_call: .
clone_size: many
cdr3_nt: TGTGCCAGCAGTTACGGGGGGAACTCCTACAATGAGCAGTTCTTC
cdr3_aa: CASSYGGNSYNEQFF

j_call: TRBJ2-3
v_call: TRBV20-1
d_call: TRBD2
clone_size: .
cdr3_nt: TGCAGTGCTAGACTCCTGGGACTAGCGGGAGGGAGAGATACGCAGTATTTT
cdr3_aa: CSARLLGLAGGRDTQYF

j_call: TRBJ2-4
v_call: TRBV15
d_call: TRBD1
clone_size: .
cdr3_nt: TGTGCCACCAGCAGAATTGGACAGGCCTCGACGGCCAAAAACATTCAGTACTTC
cdr3_aa: CATSRIGQASTAKNIQYF

j_call: TRBJ2-3
v_call: TRBV28
d_call: .
clone_size: many
cdr3_nt: TGTGCCAGCAGTTTTGTCCGGACTACGCAGTATTTT
cdr3_aa: CASSFVRTTQYF

j_call: TRBJ1-3
v_call: TRBV11-2
d_call: .
clone_size: few
cdr3_nt: TGTGCCAGCAGCTTTGGCAGACCGTCCTCTGGAAACACCATATATTTT
cdr3_aa: CASSFGRPSSGNTIYF

j_call: TRBJ2-2
v_call: TRBV27
d_call: .
clone_size: .
cdr3_nt: TGTGCCAGCAGCCCCGGACAGTACACCGGGGAGCTGTTTTTT
cdr3_aa: CASSPGQYTGELFF

j_call: TRBJ1-1
v_call: TRBV5-6
d_call: TRBD1
clone_size: few
cdr3_nt: TGTGCCAGCAGCTTGGGTGGGCAGGGGGTTTTCACTGAAGCTTTCTTT
cdr3_aa: CASSLGGQGVFTEAFF

j_call: TRBJ2-5
v_call: TRBV10-3
d_call: .
clone_size: few
cdr3_nt: TGTGCCATCAGTGATGGACAGAAGCTCCAAGAGACCCAGTACTTC
cdr3_aa: CAISDGQKLQETQYF

j_call: TRBJ1-2
v_call: TRBV6-2/TRBV6-3
d_call: .
clone_size: .
cdr3_nt: TGTGCCAGCAGTTACTCGAGAGCTTTCTGGGACTATGGCCACACCTTC
cdr3_aa: CASSYSRAFWDYGHTF

j_call: TRBJ2-1
v_call: TRBV19
d_call: TRBD2
clone_size: .
cdr3_nt: TGTGCCAGTACTCCTAGCGGGGCGCTTAATGAGCAGTTCTTC
cdr3_aa: CASTPSGALNEQFF

j_call: TRBJ2-1
v_call: TRBV19
d_call: .
clone_size: few
cdr3_nt: TGTGCCCCGAGGGATCGTTGCGGGATCCTCAATGAGCAGTTCTTC
cdr3_aa: CAPRDRCGILNEQFF

j_call: TRBJ1-1
v_call: TRBV30
d_call: .
clone_size: many
cdr3_nt: TGTGCCTGGTCGGCGGACATGAACACTGAAGCTTTCTTT
cdr3_aa: CAWSADMNTEAFF

j_call: TRBJ1-4
v_call: TRBV29-1
d_call: .
clone_size: .
cdr3_nt: TGCAGCGTTGAACTCGGGGACGAAAAACTGTTTTTT
cdr3_aa: CSVELGDEKLFF

j_call: TRBJ2-1
v_call: TRBV12-3/TRBV12-4
d_call: .
clone_size: few
cdr3_nt: TGTGCCAGCAGCCAGATCTCCGGGAACAATGAGCAGTTCTTC
cdr3_aa: CASSQISGNNEQFF

j_call: TRBJ2-7
v_call: TRBV6-5
d_call: .
clone_size: few
cdr3_nt: TGTGCCAGCAGTTACTCGGTTAGGGGCTACGAGCAGTACTTC
cdr3_aa: CASSYSVRGYEQYF

j_call: TRBJ2-1
v_call: TRBV20-1
d_call: TRBD2
clone_size: many
cdr3_nt: TGCAGTGCTAGAGATCCTGGGGCTAGCGGGGGCTCCTACAATGAGCAGTTCTTC
cdr3_aa: CSARDPGASGGSYNEQFF

j_call: TRBJ2-2
v_call: TRBV7-6
d_call: TRBD2
clone_size: many
cdr3_nt: TGTGCCAGCAGCTTGGCGGGGGGGCAGTACACCGGGGAGCTGTTTTTT
cdr3_aa: CASSLAGGQYTGELFF

j_call: TRBJ2-7
v_call: TRBV3-1
d_call: .
clone_size: many
cdr3_nt: TGTGCCAGCAGCCAGACCCGTTACGAGCAGTACTTC
cdr3_aa: CASSQTRYEQYF

j_call: TRBJ1-5
v_call: TRBV3-1
d_call: .
clone_size: many
cdr3_nt: TGTGCCAGCAGCCAAGATGGGGATCAGCCCCAGCATTTT
cdr3_aa: CASSQDGDQPQHF

j_call: TRBJ2-1
v_call: TRBV6-5
d_call: .
clone_size: .
cdr3_nt: TGTGCCAGCAGTTACTCACTCGGGGTACCGGGCTCCTACAATGAGCAGTTCTTC
cdr3_aa: CASSYSLGVPGSYNEQFF

j_call: TRBJ2-1
v_call: TRBV20-1
d_call: .
clone_size: .
cdr3_nt: TGCAGTGCCACTTATGGCCGGGCATATACCGTGTTCTTC
cdr3_aa: CSATYGRAYTVFF

j_call: TRBJ2-7
v_call: TRBV10-3
d_call: .
clone_size: many
cdr3_nt: TGTGCCATCAGTGACCCGTGGGAATCCTCCTACGAGCAGTACTTC
cdr3_aa: CAISDPWESSYEQYF

j_call: TRBJ2-5
v_call: TRBV7-2
d_call: .
clone_size: many
cdr3_nt: TGTGCCAGCAGCCCACCCATGGGCCAAGAGACCCAGTACTTC
cdr3_aa: CASSPPMGQETQYF

j_call: TRBJ2-7
v_call: TRBV4-1
d_call: TRBD1
clone_size: .
cdr3_nt: TGCGCCAGCAGCCAAGATACAGGGGAATACGAGCAGTACTTC
cdr3_aa: CASSQDTGEYEQYF

j_call: TRBJ2-6
v_call: TRBV7-9
d_call: .
clone_size: few
cdr3_nt: TGTGCCAGCAGCCTCCTAGGTCGCTCTGGGGCCAACGTCCTGACTTTC
cdr3_aa: CASSLLGRSGANVLTF

j_call: TRBJ2-1
v_call: TRBV30
d_call: TRBD2
clone_size: many
cdr3_nt: TGTGCCTGGAGTGTGGGACTAGCGGGAGACAATGAGCAGTTCTTC
cdr3_aa: CAWSVGLAGDNEQFF

j_call: TRBJ2-5
v_call: TRBV25-1
d_call: TRBD1
clone_size: .
cdr3_nt: TGTGCCAGCAGTGAGACAGGGGATGCGGAGACCCAGTACTTC
cdr3_aa: CASSETGDAETQYF

j_call: TRBJ1-2
v_call: TRBV7-2
d_call: .
clone_size: many
cdr3_nt: TGTGCCAGCAGCGATCAGGTACTTCTCAACTATGGCTACACCTTC
cdr3_aa: CASSDQVLLNYGYTF

j_call: TRBJ1-6
v_call: TRBV28
d_call: .
clone_size: .
cdr3_nt: TGTGCCACCGGCTCGGGAAATTCACCCCTCCACTTT
cdr3_aa: CATGSGNSPLHF

j_call: TRBJ1-6
v_call: TRBV6-2/TRBV6-3
d_call: .
clone_size: many
cdr3_nt: TGTGCCAGCGGGCGCAGGGGAGGCTTTAATTCACCCCTCCACTTT
cdr3_aa: CASGRRGGFNSPLHF

j_call: TRBJ2-1
v_call: TRBV2
d_call: TRBD2
clone_size: many
cdr3_nt: TGTGCCAGCAGGCTTGGGGGGAGGGCATCCTACAATGAGCAGTTCTTC
cdr3_aa: CASRLGGRASYNEQFF